A selection of T cell receptor beta chains follows, all from one sample in a study of technical replicates of blood from a few donors. TCRdb's table, derived via immunoSEQ multiplex PCR, lists solely in-frame clones and lacks some. The sample contains fewer than 80,000 clones, roughly 91% of which appear only once. The sample comprised PBMCs. These TCRs come from a human donor in good health. Some clones in this sample may be carry-over from other donors' samples. The CDR3 runs from the conserved cysteine through the conserved F or W. D genes are given only for firm matches. Where a row states a size, it is once, few, many or the class of an expanded clone; other rows omit it.

>TRBV29-1|.|TRBD1|TRBJ1-2
TGCAGCGTAGCTGGACAGGGGGCGAACTATGGCTACACCTTC
CSVAGQGANYGYTF
>TRBV5-4|.|TRBD1|TRBJ2-2
TGTGCCAGCAGCTCGCCCCACAGGGGCGCGAACACCGGGGAGCTGTTTTTT
CASSSPHRGANTGELFF
>TRBV5-1|.|TRBD2|TRBJ2-1
TGCGCCAGCAGCTTGGCCAGCGGGGGTGATGAGCAGTTCTTC
CASSLASGGDEQFF
>TRBV5-6|.|TRBD1|TRBJ1-3
TGTGCCAGCAGTTACAGGGGGCTTTCTGGAAACACCATATATTTT
CASSYRGLSGNTIYF
>TRBV28|.|TRBD1|TRBJ1-6
TGTGCCAGCAGTTTCCCCGGGACAGGGGGATCAACCCTCCACTTT
CASSFPGTGGSTLHF
>TRBV9|.|TRBD2|TRBJ2-1
TGTGCCAGCAGCGTAGGGGGGACTAGCGCTAAAAATGAGCAGTTCTTC
CASSVGGTSAKNEQFF
>TRBV7-2|.|TRBD2|TRBJ2-1
TGTGCCAGCAGCTCACCGGGACTAGCGGGAGGGAGCTCCTACAATGAGCAGTTCTTC
CASSSPGLAGGSSYNEQFF
>TRBV30|.|.|TRBJ1-3
TGTGCCTGGAGTGTAGCCGGAAACACCATATATTTT
CAWSVAGNTIYF
>TRBV7-3|.|TRBD2|TRBJ2-3
TGTGCCAGCAGCGCGTATCTAGCGGGAGTTGGGGATACGCAGTATTTT
CASSAYLAGVGDTQYF
>TRBV23-1|.|.|TRBJ2-1
TGCGCCAGCAGCCCTTGCCCAGGGCGAAGCTCCTACAATGAGCAGTTCTTC
CASSPCPGRSSYNEQFF
>TRBV7-9|.|.|TRBJ1-1
TGTGCCAGCAGCCCGATACAGGCTACCCCTGAAGCTTTCTTT
CASSPIQATPEAFF
>TRBV6-1|.|.|TRBJ1-5
TGTGCCAGCAGTGAAAGACACACGAGCAATCAGCCCCAGCATTTT
CASSERHTSNQPQHF
>TRBV2|.|TRBD1|TRBJ2-1
TGTGCCAGCAACGGAGGACAGGTCGGTGAGCAGTTCTTC
CASNGGQVGEQFF
>TRBV7-9|once|TRBD2|TRBJ2-7
TGTGCCAGCAGCTCAGAAGGGCGCTTTCGGACTAGCGATTACGAGCAGTACTTC
CASSSEGRFRTSDYEQYF
>TRBV5-6|.|.|TRBJ2-1
TGTGCCAGCAGTATCGGGATTTACAATGAGCAGTTCTTC
CASSIGIYNEQFF
>TRBV2|.|TRBD2|TRBJ2-1
TGTGCCAGCAGTCTTAGCGGGAGAAGCTCCTACAATGAGCAGTTCTTC
CASSLSGRSSYNEQFF
>TRBV15|.|TRBD1|TRBJ1-2
TGTGCCACCAGCAGAACGACAGGGGGTTTTGGCTACACCTTC
CATSRTTGGFGYTF
>TRBV30|once|.|TRBJ1-2
TGTGCCTGGAGTACAGGGTTTAACTATGGCTACACCTTC
CAWSTGFNYGYTF
>TRBV4-3|.|.|TRBJ1-2
TGCGCCAGCAGCCAAGATGAGGACAGCAGAATCTATGGCTACACCTTC
CASSQDEDSRIYGYTF
>TRBV7-9|.|.|TRBJ2-6
TGTGCCAGCATGGGGGCGACCTCTGGGGCCAACGTCCTGACTTTC
CASMGATSGANVLTF
>TRBV20-1|.|.|TRBJ2-5
TGCAGTGCTGGGGGGGAGACCCAGTACTTC
CSAGGETQYF
>TRBV4-1|.|TRBD2|TRBJ2-2
TGCGCCAGCAGCCAAGTGGGGACTAGCGGATTTTACACCGGGGAGCTGTTTTTT
CASSQVGTSGFYTGELFF
>TRBV14|.|TRBD2|TRBJ2-5
TGTGCCAGCAGCCCCCGACTAGCGGGGGGGGAAAAGGAGACCCAGTACTTC
CASSPRLAGGEKETQYF
>TRBV6-4|.|.|TRBJ2-1
TGTGCCAGCAGTTTTGCGGTTGACCGAACCAATGAGCAGTTCTTC
CASSFAVDRTNEQFF
>TRBV2|.|.|TRBJ1-1
TGTGCCAGCCAGGGAAACACTGAAGCTTTCTTT
CASQGNTEAFF
>TRBV7-3|.|TRBD1|TRBJ2-7
TGTGCCAGCAGCTTGGGGACAGGCTACGAGCAGTACTTC
CASSLGTGYEQYF
>TRBV5-8|.|.|TRBJ1-6
TGTGCCAGCACCCTCTCAGGGGATAATTCACCCCTCCACTTT
CASTLSGDNSPLHF